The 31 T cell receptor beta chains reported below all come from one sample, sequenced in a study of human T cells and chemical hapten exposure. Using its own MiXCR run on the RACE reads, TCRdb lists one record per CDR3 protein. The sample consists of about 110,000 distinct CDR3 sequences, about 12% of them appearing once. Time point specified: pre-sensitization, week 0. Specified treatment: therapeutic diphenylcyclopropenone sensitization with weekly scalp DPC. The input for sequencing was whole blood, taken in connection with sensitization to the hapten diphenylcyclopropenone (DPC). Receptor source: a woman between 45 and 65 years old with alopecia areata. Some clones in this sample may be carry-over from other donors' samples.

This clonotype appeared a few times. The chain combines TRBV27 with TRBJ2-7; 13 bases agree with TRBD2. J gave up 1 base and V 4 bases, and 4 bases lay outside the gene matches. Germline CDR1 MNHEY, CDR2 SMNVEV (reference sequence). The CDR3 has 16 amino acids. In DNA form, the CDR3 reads TGTGCCAGCAGTTCCCCGACTAGCGGGAGGTCCTACGAGCAGTACTTC. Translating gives CASSSPTSGRSYEQYF.

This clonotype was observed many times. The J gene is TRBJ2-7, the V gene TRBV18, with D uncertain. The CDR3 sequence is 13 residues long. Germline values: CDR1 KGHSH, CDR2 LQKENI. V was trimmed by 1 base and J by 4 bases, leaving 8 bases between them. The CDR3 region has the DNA TGTGCCAGCTCACCACTGAGCAATTACGAGCAGTACTTC. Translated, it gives CASSPLSNYEQYF.

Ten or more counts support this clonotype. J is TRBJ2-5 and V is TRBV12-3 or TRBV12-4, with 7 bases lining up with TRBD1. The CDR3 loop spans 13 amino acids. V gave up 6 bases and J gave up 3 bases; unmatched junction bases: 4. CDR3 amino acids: CASRLGQKETQYF. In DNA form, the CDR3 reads TGTGCCAGCAGGCTGGGACAGAAAGAGACCCAGTACTTC.

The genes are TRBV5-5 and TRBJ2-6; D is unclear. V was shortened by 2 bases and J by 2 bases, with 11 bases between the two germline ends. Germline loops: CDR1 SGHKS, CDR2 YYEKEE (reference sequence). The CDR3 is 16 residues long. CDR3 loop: CASSFWIAAGANVLTF. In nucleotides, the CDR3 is TGTGCCAGCAGCTTTTGGATCGCAGCTGGGGCCAACGTCCTGACTTTC.

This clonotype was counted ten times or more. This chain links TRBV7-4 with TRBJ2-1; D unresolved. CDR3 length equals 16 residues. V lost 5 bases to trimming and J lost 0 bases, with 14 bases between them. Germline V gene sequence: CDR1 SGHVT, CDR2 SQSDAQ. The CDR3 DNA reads TGTGCCAGCAGCCCACAGAGAGCAGGCTCCTACAATGAGCAGTTCTTC. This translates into CASSPQRAGSYNEQFF.

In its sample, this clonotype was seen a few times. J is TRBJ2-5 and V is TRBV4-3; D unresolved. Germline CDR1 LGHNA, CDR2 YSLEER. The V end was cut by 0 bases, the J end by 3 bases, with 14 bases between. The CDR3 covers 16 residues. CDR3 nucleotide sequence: TGCGCCAGCAGCCAAGACCCATCGCGAATGAAAGAGACCCAGTACTTC. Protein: CASSQDPSRMKETQYF.

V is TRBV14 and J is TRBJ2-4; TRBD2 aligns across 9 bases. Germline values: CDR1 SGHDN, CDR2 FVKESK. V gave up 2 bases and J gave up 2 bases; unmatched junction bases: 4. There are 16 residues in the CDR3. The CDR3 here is CASSQRAGGPKNIQYF. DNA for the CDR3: TGTGCCAGCAGCCAAAGAGCGGGGGGACCCAAAAACATTCAGTACTTC. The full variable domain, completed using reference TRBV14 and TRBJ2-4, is EAGVTQFPSHSVIEKGQTVTLRCDPISGHDNLYWYRRVMGKEIKFLLHFVKESKQDESGMPNNRFLAERTGGTYSTLKVQPAELEDSGVYFCASSQRAGGPKNIQYFGAGTRLSVL.

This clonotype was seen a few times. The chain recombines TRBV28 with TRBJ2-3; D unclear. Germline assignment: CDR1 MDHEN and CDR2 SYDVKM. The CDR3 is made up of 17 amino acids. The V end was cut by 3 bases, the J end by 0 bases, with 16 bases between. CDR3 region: CASSFSVTGLSTDTQYF. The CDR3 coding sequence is TGTGCCAGCAGTTTTTCGGTTACTGGCCTTAGCACAGATACGCAGTATTTT.

Written as DNA, the CDR3 is TGCGCCACCGCTGTGACAGGAAATCAGCCCCAGCATTTT. Its translation: CATAVTGNQPQHF. This sequence joins TRBV10-1 and TRBJ1-5; a weak D match, TRBD1 (6 bases). CDR1 WNHNN and CDR2 SYGVQD come from the germline V gene (reference sequence). V was pared by 10 bases and J by 4 bases, with 14 bases between. The CDR3 is made up of 13 amino acids.

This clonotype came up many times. Here the CDR3 DNA reads TGTGCCAGCGGGGGCGACGAGCAGTACTTC. Amino acid sequence: CASGGDEQYF. V and J are TRBV28 and TRBJ2-7, with D tentatively TRBD1 (6 bases). Trimming left V 8 bases short and J 5 bases short, with 7 bases between. The germline V gene encodes CDR1 MDHEN and CDR2 SYDVKM. The CDR3 length is 10 residues.

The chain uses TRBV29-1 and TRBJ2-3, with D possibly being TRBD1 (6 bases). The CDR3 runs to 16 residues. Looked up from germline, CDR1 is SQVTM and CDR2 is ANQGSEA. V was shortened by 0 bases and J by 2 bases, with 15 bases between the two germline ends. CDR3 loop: CSVEDLVDRSTDTQYF. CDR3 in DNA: TGCAGCGTTGAAGATTTGGTAGACAGGTCCACAGATACGCAGTATTTT.

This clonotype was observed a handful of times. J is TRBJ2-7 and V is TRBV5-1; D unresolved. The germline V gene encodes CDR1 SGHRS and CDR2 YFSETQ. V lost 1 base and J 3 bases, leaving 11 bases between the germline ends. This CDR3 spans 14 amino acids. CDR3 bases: TGCGCCAGCAGCTTGTCTCCCACCTACTACGAGCAGTACTTC. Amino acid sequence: CASSLSPTYYEQYF.

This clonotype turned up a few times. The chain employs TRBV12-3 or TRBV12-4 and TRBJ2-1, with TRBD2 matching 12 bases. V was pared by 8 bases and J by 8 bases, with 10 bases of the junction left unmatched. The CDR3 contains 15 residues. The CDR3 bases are TGTGCCAGCTCCCTAGCGGGAGGGCCTCGGGATGAGCAGTTCTTC. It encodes CASSLAGGPRDEQFF.

Here the CDR3 reads CASSQDLISANEKLFF. DNA of the CDR3: TGTGCCAGCAGCCAAGATCTTATATCTGCTAATGAAAAACTGTTTTTT. V and J are TRBV4-2 and TRBJ1-4; D is unclear. Between the trimmed V and J ends, which lost 0 bases and 3 bases, there was a span of 11 bases. There are 16 residues in the CDR3. Per germline, CDR1 LGHNA and CDR2 YNFKEQ.

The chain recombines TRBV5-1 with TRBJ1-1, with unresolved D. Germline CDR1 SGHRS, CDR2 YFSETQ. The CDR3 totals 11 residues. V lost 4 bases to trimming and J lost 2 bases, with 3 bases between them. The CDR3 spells CASSANTEAFF. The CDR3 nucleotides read TGCGCCAGCAGCGCAAACACTGAAGCTTTCTTT. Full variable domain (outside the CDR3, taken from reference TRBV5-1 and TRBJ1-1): KAGVTQTPRYLIKTRGQQVTLSCSPISGHRSVSWYQQTPGQGLQFLFEYFSETQRNKGNFPGRFSGRQFSNSRSEMNVSTLELGDSALYLCASSANTEAFFGQGTRLTVV.

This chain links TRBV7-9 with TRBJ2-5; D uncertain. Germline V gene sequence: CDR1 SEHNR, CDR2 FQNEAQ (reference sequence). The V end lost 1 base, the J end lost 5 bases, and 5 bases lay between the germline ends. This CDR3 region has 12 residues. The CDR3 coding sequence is TGTGCCAGCAGCTTAGAGTTGGAGACCCAGTACTTC. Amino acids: CASSLELETQYF.

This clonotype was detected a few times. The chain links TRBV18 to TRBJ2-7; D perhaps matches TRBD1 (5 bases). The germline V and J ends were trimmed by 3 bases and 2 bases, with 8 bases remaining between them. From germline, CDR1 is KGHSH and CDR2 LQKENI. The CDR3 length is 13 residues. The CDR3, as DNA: TGTGCCAGCTCACCTGGGGCCACCTACGAGCAGTACTTC. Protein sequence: CASSPGATYEQYF.

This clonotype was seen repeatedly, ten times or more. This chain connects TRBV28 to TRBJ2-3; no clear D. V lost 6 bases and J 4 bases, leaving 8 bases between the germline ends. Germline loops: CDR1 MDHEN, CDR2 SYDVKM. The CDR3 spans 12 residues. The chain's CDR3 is CASSRLADTQYF. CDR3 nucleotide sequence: TGTGCCAGCAGCCGACTGGCAGATACGCAGTATTTT. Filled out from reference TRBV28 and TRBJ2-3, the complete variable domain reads DVKVTQSSRYLVKRTGEKVFLECVQDMDHENMFWYRQDPGLGLRLIYFSYDVKMKEKGDIPEGYSVSREKKERFSLILESASTNQTSMYLCASSRLADTQYFGPGTRLTVL.

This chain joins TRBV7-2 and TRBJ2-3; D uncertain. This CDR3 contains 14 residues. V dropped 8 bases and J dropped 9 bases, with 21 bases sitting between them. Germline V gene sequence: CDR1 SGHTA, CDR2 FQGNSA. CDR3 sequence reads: CASYPNLVGQTQYF. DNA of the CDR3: TGTGCCAGCTACCCCAACTTGGTTGGCCAGACGCAGTATTTT.

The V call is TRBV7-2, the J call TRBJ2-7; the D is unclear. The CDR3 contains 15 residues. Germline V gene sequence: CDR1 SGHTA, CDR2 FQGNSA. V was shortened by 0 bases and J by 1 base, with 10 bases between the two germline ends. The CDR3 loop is CASSLAYEFSYEQYF. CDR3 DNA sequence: TGTGCCAGCAGCTTAGCATATGAATTTTCCTACGAGCAGTACTTC.

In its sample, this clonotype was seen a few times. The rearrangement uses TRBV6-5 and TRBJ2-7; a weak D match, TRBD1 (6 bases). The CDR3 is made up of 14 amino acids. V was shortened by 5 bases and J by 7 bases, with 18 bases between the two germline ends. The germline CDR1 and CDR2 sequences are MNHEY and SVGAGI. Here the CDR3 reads CASSEQALRGEQYF. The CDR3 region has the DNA TGTGCCAGCAGTGAACAAGCGTTGAGGGGGGAGCAGTACTTC.

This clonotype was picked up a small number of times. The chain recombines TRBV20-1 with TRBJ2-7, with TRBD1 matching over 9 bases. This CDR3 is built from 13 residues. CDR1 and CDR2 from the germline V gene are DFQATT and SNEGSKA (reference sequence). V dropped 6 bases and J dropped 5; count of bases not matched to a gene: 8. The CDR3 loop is CSARQGVRHEQYF. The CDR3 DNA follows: TGCAGTGCCCGACAGGGGGTTAGGCACGAGCAGTACTTC.

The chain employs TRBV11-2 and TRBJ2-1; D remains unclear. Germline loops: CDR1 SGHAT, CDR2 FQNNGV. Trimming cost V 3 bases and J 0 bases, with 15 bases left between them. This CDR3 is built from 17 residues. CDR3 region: CASSFDHRLSSYNEQFF. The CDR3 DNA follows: TGTGCCAGCAGCTTCGATCACAGATTAAGCTCCTACAATGAGCAGTTCTTC.

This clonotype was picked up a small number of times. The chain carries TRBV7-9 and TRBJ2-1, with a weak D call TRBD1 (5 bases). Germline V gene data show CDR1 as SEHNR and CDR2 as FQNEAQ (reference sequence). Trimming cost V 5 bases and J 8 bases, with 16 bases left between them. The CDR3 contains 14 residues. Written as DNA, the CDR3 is TGTGCCAGCAGCACTGGACACCCTTGGGATGAGCAGTTCTTC. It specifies CASSTGHPWDEQFF.

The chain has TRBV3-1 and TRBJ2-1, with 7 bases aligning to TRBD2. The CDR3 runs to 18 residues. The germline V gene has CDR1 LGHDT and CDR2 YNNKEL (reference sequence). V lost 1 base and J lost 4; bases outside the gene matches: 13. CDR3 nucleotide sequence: TGTGCCAGCAGCCAAGTAAGAGCTATAGCGGGCCAATACAATGAGCAGTTCTTC. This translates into CASSQVRAIAGQYNEQFF.

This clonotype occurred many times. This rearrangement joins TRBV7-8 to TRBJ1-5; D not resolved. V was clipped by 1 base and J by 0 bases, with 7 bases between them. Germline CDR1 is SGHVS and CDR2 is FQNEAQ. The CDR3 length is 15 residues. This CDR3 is CASSLGRHSNQPQHF. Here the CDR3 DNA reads TGTGCCAGCAGCTTAGGACGGCATAGCAATCAGCCCCAGCATTTT.

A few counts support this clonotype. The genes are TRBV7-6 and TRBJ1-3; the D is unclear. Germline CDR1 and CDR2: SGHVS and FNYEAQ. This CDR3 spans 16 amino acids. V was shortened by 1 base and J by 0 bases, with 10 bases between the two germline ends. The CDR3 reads CASSLEAPPSGNTIYF. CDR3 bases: TGTGCCAGCAGCTTAGAAGCTCCCCCCTCTGGAAACACCATATATTTT.

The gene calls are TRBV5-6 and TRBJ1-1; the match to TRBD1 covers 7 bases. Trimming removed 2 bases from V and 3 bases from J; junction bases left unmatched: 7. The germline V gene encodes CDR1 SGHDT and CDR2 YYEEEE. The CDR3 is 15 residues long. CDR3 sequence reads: CASSLQGSVDTEAFF. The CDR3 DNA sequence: TGTGCCAGCAGCTTACAGGGGTCGGTTGACACTGAAGCTTTCTTT.

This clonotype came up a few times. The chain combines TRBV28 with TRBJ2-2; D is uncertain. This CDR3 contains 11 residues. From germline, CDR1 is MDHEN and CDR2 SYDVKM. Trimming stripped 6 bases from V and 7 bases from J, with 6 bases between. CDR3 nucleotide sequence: TGTGCCAGCAGAGGATTCGGGGAGCTGTTTTTT. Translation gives CASRGFGELFF.

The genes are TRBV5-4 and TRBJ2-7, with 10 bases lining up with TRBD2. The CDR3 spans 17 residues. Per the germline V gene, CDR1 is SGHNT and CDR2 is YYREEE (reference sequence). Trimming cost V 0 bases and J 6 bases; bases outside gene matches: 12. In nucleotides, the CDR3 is TGTGCCAGCAGCTTGGCTAGCGGGAGCCAATGGGGGTCCGAGCAGTACTTC. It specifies CASSLASGSQWGSEQYF.

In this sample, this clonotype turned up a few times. CDR3 region: CASSPAGGRGSPLHF. The CDR3 nucleotides are TGTGCCAGCTCCCCCGCCGGGGGGCGAGGGTCACCCCTCCACTTT. This chain joins TRBV18 and TRBJ1-6; the D gene is possibly TRBD1 (6 bases). CDR3 length equals 15 residues. Germline V gene lookup returns CDR1 KGHSH and CDR2 LQKENI. With 6 bases removed from V and 10 bases from J, the gap between germline ends came to 19 bases.